One and the same sample provided the 21 T cell receptor beta chains below, sequenced in a study of blood T cell repertoires in COVID-19. This table comes from immunoSEQ multiplex PCR, and its TCRdb copy is limited to in-frame clones, with some not included. The sample holds about 500,000 clones, about 91% seen once. Sequencing was done on a sample of peripheral blood. The receptor source for this set is a young man with COVID-19, enrolled during active disease.

The J gene is TRBJ2-3, the V gene TRBV7-2, with 10 bases lining up with TRBD2. CDR3 length: 15 amino acids. Per the germline V gene, CDR1 is SGHTA and CDR2 is FQGNSA. After removal of 5 bases from V and 4 bases from J, the junction contained 6 bases not matched to a gene. CDR3 in amino acids: CASSMRLAGADTQYF. The CDR3 coding sequence is TGTGCCAGCAGCATGAGACTAGCGGGTGCAGATACGCAGTATTTT.

CDR3 region: CAISRTMNSYEQYF. CDR3 DNA: TGTGCCATCTCTAGGACTATGAACTCCTACGAGCAGTACTTC. The J gene is TRBJ2-7, the V gene TRBV2, with a possible D match to TRBD2 (6 bases). Trimming took off 10 bases at V and 0 bases at J, with 16 bases between the two ends. Germline V gene lookup returns CDR1 SNHLY and CDR2 FYNNEI. The CDR3 is made up of 14 amino acids.

This chain joins TRBV6-1 and TRBJ1-6; no clear D. V was clipped by 4 bases and J by 4 bases, with 17 bases between them. This CDR3 contains 17 residues. The germline CDR1 and CDR2 sequences are MNHNS and SASEGT. CDR3 loop: CASSGRTSTGYNSPLHF. The DNA of the CDR3 is TGTGCCAGCAGTGGAAGGACGAGCACGGGGTATAATTCACCCCTCCACTTT.

The J gene is TRBJ1-4, the V gene TRBV6-5, with D possibly TRBD1 on 5 matching bases. The V end was cut by 2 bases, the J end by 10 bases, with 11 bases between. This CDR3 has 13 amino acids. Per the germline V gene, CDR1 is MNHEY and CDR2 is SVGAGI. DNA for the CDR3: TGTGCCAGCAGTTACCGGGGGACGGGAAAACTGTTTTTT. It yields the protein CASSYRGTGKLFF.

Only one count was recorded for this clone. The genes are TRBV9 and TRBJ2-3, with D uncertain. V was shortened by 3 bases and J by 4 bases, with 15 bases between the two germline ends. The CDR3 runs to 15 residues. Germline V gives CDR1 SGDLS, CDR2 YYNGEE. The CDR3 is CASSAVVSSADTQYF. DNA for the CDR3: TGTGCCAGCAGCGCTGTGGTGAGTTCCGCAGATACGCAGTATTTT.

In this sample, this clone turned up once. The chain carries TRBV2 and TRBJ2-7, with 8 bases identical to TRBD2. Germline V lookup: CDR1 SNHLY, CDR2 FYNNEI. The CDR3 loop spans 14 amino acids. J gave up 2 bases and V 6 bases, and 6 bases lay outside the gene matches. CDR3 in amino acids: CASRLAGLPYEQYF. DNA of the CDR3: TGTGCCAGCAGGTTAGCGGGACTCCCCTACGAGCAGTACTTC.

This chain connects TRBV2 to TRBJ2-2; D is undetermined. V was clipped by 5 bases and J by 6 bases, with 4 bases between them. Germline loops: CDR1 SNHLY, CDR2 FYNNEI. The CDR3 is made up of 11 amino acids. CDR3 sequence: CASSLSGELFF. Here the CDR3 DNA reads TGTGCCAGCAGTCTATCCGGGGAGCTGTTTTTT.

There are a few counts of this clone. The chain recombines TRBV6-6 with TRBJ2-7; no definite D call. Trimming shortened V by 0 bases and J by 7 bases, and 7 bases separated the two germline ends. Germline V gives CDR1 MNHNY, CDR2 SVGAGI (reference sequence). This CDR3 contains 12 residues. DNA of the CDR3: TGTGCCAGCAGTTACTCGTATCGGGAGCAGTACTTC. Translated, it gives CASSYSYREQYF.

The chain recombines TRBV18 with TRBJ1-4; 8 bases line up with TRBD1. The V and J ends lost 5 bases and 7 bases, in that order; junction bases with no gene match: 0. The length of the CDR3 is 12 residues. The germline gives CDR1 KGHSH, CDR2 LQKENI. The DNA for the CDR3 is TGTGCCAGCTCAGACAGGGGTGAAAAACTGTTTTTT. Its translation: CASSDRGEKLFF. Supplemented by reference TRBV18 and TRBJ1-4, the full variable domain reads NAGVMQNPRHLVRRRGQEARLRCSPMKGHSHVYWYRQLPEEGLKFMVYLQKENIIDESGMPKERFSAEFPKEGPSILRIQQVVRGDSAAYFCASSDRGEKLFFGSGTQLSVL.

Written as DNA, the CDR3 is TGTGCCAGCAGTGAATTAGGTAGCGGGAGTCCGGATGAGCAGTTCTTC. It yields the protein CASSELGSGSPDEQFF. The chain joins TRBV6-1 to TRBJ2-1; 9 bases are a match to TRBD2. The V gene's germline CDR1 is MNHNS and CDR2 SASEGT. The V segment lost 2 bases and the J segment 8 bases; nucleotides outside the gene matches: 10. This CDR3 comprises 16 residues.

The chain links TRBV7-9 to TRBJ2-1, with a weak D call TRBD1 (6 bases). Per the germline V gene, CDR1 is SEHNR and CDR2 is FQNEAQ (reference sequence). Trimming took off 5 bases at V and 15 bases at J, with 14 bases between the two ends. The length of the CDR3 is 11 residues. CDR3: CASSAGWGLFF. As DNA, the CDR3 is TGTGCCAGCAGCGCAGGGTGGGGGCTGTTCTTC.

This clone showed up just a few times. The V gene is TRBV15, the J gene TRBJ1-6; 9 nucleotides match TRBD1. Germline CDR1 reads LNHNV; CDR2 reads YYDKDF (reference sequence). The trim removed 3 bases at V and 10 bases at J, leaving 4 bases unmatched. CDR3 size: 14 residues. CDR3 region: CATSRDRGQSPLHF. As DNA, the CDR3 is TGTGCCACCAGCAGGGACAGGGGACAATCACCCCTCCACTTT.

The chain employs TRBV7-9 and TRBJ1-1; D is ambiguous. The CDR3 extends over 13 amino acids. Trimming removed 5 bases from V and 0 bases from J, with 7 bases in between. Germline V gene data show CDR1 as SEHNR and CDR2 as FQNEAQ (reference sequence). CDR3 nucleotide sequence: TGTGCCAGCAGCCCTTCTTTGAACACTGAAGCTTTCTTT. Residues: CASSPSLNTEAFF.

V usage is TRBV2 and J usage is TRBJ2-7, with 7 bases aligning to TRBD1. Germline loops: CDR1 SNHLY, CDR2 FYNNEI. There are 14 residues in the CDR3. V shed 5 bases and J 9 bases; nucleotides not matched to a gene: 13. As DNA, the CDR3 is TGTGCCAGCAGTTCTACAGGGGATACTACGATGCAGTACTTC. Translation gives CASSSTGDTTMQYF.

The chain employs TRBV5-5 and TRBJ2-1, with 12 bases fitting TRBD2. Germline V lookup: CDR1 SGHKS, CDR2 YYEKEE (reference sequence). CDR3 size: 17 residues. Losses at the gene ends were 2 bases for V and 4 bases for J; bases not matched to a gene: 7. The CDR3 nucleotides read TGTGCCAGCAGCTTTCGTGGGACTAGCGGGCTTTACAATGAGCAGTTCTTC. This sequence encodes CASSFRGTSGLYNEQFF. Complete variable domain (other parts from reference TRBV5-5 and TRBJ2-1): DAGVTQSPTHLIKTRGQQVTLRCSPISGHKSVSWYQQVLGQGPQFIFQYYEKEERGRGNFPDRFSARQFPNYSSELNVNALLLGDSALYLCASSFRGTSGLYNEQFFGPGTRLTVL.

This clone was detected a few times. The rearrangement links TRBV4-1 to TRBJ2-2, with 8 bases identical to TRBD2. Trimming cost V 4 bases and J 4 bases; bases outside gene matches: 5. Germline CDR1 and CDR2: MGHRA and YSYEKL. This CDR3 contains 15 residues. CDR3 region: CASSRGGTSTGELFF. The DNA for the CDR3 is TGCGCCAGCAGCCGAGGCGGGACTAGCACCGGGGAGCTGTTTTTT.

The V and J genes are TRBV12-3 or TRBV12-4 and TRBJ1-2; D perhaps matches TRBD1 (5 bases). V was clipped by 3 bases and J by 8 bases, with 13 bases between them. The CDR3 length is 13 residues. CDR3: CASSFWGGAGYTF. The DNA for the CDR3 is TGTGCCAGCAGTTTTTGGGGGGGAGCGGGCTACACCTTC.

CDR3 nucleotides: TGTGCCAGCAGTAAGGGACTAGCCGAAGCAGATACGCAGTATTTT. Its protein is CASSKGLAEADTQYF. The chain combines TRBV2 with TRBJ2-3; 9 nucleotides agree with TRBD2. J gave up 4 bases and V 5 bases, and 7 bases lay outside the gene matches. Germline values: CDR1 SNHLY, CDR2 FYNNEI. The CDR3 spans 15 residues. The full variable domain, completed using reference TRBV2 and TRBJ2-3, is EPEVTQTPSHQVTQMGQEVILRCVPISNHLYFYWYRQILGQKVEFLVSFYNNEISEKSEIFDDQFSVERPDGSNFTLKIRSTKLEDSAMYFCASSKGLAEADTQYFGPGTRLTVL.

V is TRBV5-6 and J is TRBJ1-2; D not resolved. Trimming cost V 2 bases and J 2 bases, with 10 bases left between them. From germline, CDR1 is SGHDT and CDR2 YYEEEE. The CDR3 totals 14 residues. The CDR3 sequence is CASSFAAINYGYTF. CDR3 DNA: TGTGCCAGCAGCTTCGCGGCCATCAACTATGGCTACACCTTC. The full variable domain, completed using reference TRBV5-6 and TRBJ1-2, is DAGVTQSPTHLIKTRGQQVTLRCSPKSGHDTVSWYQQALGQGPQFIFQYYEEEERQRGNFPDRFSGHQFPNYSSELNVNALLLGDSALYLCASSFAAINYGYTFGSGTRLTVV.

Only one count was recorded for this clone. This chain links TRBV5-4 with TRBJ2-3; D is perhaps TRBD2 (6 bases). The germline V and J ends were trimmed by 4 bases and 3 bases, with 15 bases remaining between them. Germline CDR1 SGHNT, CDR2 YYREEE (reference sequence). The length of the CDR3 is 15 residues. Here the CDR3 reads CASSASLGGTDTQYF. In nucleotides, the CDR3 is TGTGCCAGCAGCGCGAGTCTTGGGGGGACAGATACGCAGTATTTT.

The chain uses TRBV5-5 and TRBJ2-3; possibly TRBD2 for D (5 bases). Deletions cut 5 bases from V and 3 bases from J, with 10 bases between. CDR3 length: 13 amino acids. Germline CDR1 is SGHKS and CDR2 is YYEKEE (reference sequence). The CDR3 nucleotides are TGTGCCAGCAGGTATGGAGGTACAGATACGCAGTATTTT. It is translated as CASRYGGTDTQYF.